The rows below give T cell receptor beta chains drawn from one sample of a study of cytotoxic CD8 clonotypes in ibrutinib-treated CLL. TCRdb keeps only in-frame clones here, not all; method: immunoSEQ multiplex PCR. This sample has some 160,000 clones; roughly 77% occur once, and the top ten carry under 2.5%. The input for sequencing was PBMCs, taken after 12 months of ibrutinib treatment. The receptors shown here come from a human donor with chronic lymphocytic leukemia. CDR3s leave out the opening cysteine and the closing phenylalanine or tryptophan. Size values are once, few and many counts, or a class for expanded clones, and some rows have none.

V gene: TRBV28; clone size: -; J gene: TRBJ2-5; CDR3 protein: ASSWSGLAGVQTQY
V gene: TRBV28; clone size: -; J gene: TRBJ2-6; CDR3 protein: ASSLGQGASTLSGANVLT
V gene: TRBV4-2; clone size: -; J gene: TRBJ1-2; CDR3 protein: ASSQEGQGRGYT
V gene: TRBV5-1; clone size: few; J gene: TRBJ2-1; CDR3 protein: ASSLSGRPSSYNEQF
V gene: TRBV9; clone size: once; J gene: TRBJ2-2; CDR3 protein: ASSANLGGAGELF
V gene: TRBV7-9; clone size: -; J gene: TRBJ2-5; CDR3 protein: ASSLGVRGSQETQY
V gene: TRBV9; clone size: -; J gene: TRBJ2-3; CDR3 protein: ASRAGTSGTDTQY
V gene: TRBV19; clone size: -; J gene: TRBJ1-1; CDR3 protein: ASSAREGAGTEAF
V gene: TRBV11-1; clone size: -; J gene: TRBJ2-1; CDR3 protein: ASSPLVLTRWNEQF
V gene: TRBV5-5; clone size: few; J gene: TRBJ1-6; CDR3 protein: ASSILGQGNSPLH
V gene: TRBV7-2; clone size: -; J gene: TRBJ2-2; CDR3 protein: ASSPIGGTGRGTGELF
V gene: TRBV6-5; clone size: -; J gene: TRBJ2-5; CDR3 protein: ASSSDGGGDTQY
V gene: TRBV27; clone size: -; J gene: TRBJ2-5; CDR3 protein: ASSPRLAGTPHQETQY
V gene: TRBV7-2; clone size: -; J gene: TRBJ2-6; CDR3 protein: ASSLGHLWANVLT
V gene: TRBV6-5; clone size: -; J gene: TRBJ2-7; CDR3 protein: ASSQGRNEQY
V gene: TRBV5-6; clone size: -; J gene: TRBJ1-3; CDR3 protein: ASSLASGNTIY
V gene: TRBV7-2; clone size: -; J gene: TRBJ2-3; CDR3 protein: ASSSQLPDTQY
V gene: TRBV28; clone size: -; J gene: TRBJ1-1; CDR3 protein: ASSSQARLFTEAF
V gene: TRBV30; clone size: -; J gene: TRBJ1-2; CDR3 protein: AYDSNYGYT
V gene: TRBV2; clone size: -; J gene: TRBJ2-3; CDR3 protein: ASTESQRTQY
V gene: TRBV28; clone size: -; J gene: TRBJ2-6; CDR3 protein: ASRGRVYGSSGANVLT
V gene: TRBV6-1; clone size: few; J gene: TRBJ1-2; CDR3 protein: ASLSDSYGYT
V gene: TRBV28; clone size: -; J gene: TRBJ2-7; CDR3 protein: ASSLWGEVYEQY
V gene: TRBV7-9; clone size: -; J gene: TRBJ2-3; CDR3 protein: ASSFSGNTDTQY
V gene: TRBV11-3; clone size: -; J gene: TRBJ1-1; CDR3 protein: ASSLGVGRSEAF
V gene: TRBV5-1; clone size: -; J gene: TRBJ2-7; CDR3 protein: ASRSIRGFEGEQY
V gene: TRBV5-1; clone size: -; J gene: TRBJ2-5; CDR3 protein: ASSFQGARGETQY
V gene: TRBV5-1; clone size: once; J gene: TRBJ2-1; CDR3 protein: ASSLDSSRTYNEQF
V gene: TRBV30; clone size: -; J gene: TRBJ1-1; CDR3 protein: AWRARQGASTEAF
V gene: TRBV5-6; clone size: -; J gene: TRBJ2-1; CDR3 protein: ASSLFVARGPYNEQF
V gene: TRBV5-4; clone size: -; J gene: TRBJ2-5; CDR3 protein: ASSLPGTVQETQY
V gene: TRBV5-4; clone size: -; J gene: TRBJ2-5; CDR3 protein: ASSMGLRLQETQY
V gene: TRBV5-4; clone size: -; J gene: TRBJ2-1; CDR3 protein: ASSYTSGHNEQF
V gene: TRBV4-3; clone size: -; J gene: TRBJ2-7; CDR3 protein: ASSQDRNRYEQY
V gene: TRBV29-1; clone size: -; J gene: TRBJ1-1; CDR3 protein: SASRTGTNTEAF